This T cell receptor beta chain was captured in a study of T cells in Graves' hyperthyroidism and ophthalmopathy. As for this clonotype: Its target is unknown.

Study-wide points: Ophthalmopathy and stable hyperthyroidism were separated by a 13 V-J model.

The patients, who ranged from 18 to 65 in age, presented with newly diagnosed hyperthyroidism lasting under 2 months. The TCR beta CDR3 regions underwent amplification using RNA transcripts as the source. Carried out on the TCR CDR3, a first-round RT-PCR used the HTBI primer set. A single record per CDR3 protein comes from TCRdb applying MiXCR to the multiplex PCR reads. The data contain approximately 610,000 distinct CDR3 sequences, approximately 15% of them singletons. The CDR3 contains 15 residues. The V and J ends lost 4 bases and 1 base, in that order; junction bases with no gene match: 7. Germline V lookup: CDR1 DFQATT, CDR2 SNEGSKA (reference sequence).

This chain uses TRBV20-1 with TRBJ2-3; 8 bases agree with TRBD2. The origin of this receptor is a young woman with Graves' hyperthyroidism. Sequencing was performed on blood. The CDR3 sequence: CSATKRESGTDTQYF. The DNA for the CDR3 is TGCAGTGCTACAAAGCGGGAGTCGGGCACAGATACGCAGTATTTT.